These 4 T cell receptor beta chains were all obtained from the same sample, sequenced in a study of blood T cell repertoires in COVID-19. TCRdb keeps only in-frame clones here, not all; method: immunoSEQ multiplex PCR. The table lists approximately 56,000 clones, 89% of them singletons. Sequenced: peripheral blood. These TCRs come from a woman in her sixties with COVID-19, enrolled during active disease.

The CDR3 reads CASSPPTGTFEQYF. CDR3 nucleotides: TGCGCCAGCAGCCCCCCGACAGGGACGTTCGAGCAGTACTTC. The chain uses TRBV5-1 and TRBJ2-7, with 7 positions matching TRBD1. Germline trimming cut 4 bases from V and 6 bases from J; bases unmatched to any gene: 10. Germline values: CDR1 SGHRS, CDR2 YFSETQ. The CDR3 runs to 14 residues.

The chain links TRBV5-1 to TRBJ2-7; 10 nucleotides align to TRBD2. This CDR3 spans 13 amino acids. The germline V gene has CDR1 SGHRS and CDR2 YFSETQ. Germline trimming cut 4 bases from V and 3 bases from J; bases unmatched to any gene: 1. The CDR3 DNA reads TGCGCCAGCAGCGAGCGGGGGGGCTACGAGCAGTACTTC. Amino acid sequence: CASSERGGYEQYF.

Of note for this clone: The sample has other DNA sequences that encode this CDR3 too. CDR3 in amino acids: CASSYRRGTGANVLTF. The CDR3 DNA is TGTGCCAGCAGTTACCGCAGGGGAACTGGGGCCAACGTCCTGACTTTC. The V call is TRBV6-5, the J call TRBJ2-6, with a weak D call TRBD1 (6 bases). V was trimmed by 2 bases and J by 2 bases, leaving 10 bases between them. The germline gives CDR1 MNHEY, CDR2 SVGAGI. CDR3 length: 16 amino acids.

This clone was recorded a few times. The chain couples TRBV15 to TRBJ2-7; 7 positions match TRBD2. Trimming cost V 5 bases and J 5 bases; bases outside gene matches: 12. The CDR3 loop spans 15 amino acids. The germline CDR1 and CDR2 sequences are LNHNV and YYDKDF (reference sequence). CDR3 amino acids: CATSPGRARLDEQYF. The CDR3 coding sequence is TGTGCCACCAGCCCTGGGAGGGCCCGGTTGGACGAGCAGTACTTC.